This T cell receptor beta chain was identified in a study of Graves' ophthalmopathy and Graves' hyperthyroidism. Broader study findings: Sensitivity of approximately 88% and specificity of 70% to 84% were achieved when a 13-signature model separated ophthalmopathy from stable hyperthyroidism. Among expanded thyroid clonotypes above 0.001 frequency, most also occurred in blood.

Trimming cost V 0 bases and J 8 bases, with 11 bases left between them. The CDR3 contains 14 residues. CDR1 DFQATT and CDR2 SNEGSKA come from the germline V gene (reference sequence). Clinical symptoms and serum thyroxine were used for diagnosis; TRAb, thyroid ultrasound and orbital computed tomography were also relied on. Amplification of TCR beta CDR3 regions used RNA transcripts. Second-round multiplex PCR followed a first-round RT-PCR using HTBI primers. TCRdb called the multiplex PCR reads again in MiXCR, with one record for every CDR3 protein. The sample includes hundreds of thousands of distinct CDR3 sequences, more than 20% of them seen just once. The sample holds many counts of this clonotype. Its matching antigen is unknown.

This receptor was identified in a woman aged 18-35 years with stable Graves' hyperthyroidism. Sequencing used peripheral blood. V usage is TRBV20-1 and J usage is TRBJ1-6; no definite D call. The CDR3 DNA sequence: TGCAGTGCTAGAGATTCGGGTGCAGATTCACCCCTCCACTTT. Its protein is CSARDSGADSPLHF.